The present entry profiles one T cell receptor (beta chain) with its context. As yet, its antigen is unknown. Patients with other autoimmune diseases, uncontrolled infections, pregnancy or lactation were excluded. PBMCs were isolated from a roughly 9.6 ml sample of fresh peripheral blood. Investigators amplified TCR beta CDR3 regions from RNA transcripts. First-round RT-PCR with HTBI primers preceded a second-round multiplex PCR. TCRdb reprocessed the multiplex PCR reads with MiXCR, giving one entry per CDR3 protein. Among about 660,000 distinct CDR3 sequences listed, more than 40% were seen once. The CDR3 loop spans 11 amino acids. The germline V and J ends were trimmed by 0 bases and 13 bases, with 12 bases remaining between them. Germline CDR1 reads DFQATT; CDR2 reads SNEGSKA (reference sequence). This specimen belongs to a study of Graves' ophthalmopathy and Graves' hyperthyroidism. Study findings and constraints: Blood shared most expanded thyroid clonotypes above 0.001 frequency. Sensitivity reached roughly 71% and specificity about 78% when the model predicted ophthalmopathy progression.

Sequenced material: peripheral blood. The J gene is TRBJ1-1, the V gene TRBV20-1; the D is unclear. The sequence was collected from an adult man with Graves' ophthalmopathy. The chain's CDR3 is CSARDGGVFFF. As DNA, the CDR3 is TGCAGTGCTAGAGATGGAGGCGTGTTTTTCTTT.